This T cell receptor (beta chain) was captured by sequencing in a study of pediatric ulcerative colitis. The table came from immunoSEQ multiplex PCR; TCRdb's copy has only in-frame clones and leaves some out. The table lists about 64,000 clones, over 65% of them singletons, with roughly 5.2% in the top ten. Points from the study as a whole: Rectal repertoires separated controls, mild-moderate and acute severe colitis.

A note on this clone: The antigen is not known.

The specimen was blood. The TCR sequence derives from a boy aged 10-17 years with moderate ulcerative colitis.

CDR3 residues: CASSPALGVRSDEQYF. The DNA of the CDR3 is TGTGCCAGTAGTCCCGCTCTCGGGGTCCGATCCGACGAGCAGTACTTC. V gene TRBV19 combines with J gene TRBJ2-7; tentative D call: TRBD2 (5 bases). The germline V gene has CDR1 LNHDA and CDR2 SQIVND (reference sequence). Trimming took off 5 bases at V and 5 bases at J, with 22 bases between the two ends. The CDR3 runs to 16 residues.